Detailed here is one T cell receptor beta chain. In germline, CDR1 is SQVTM, CDR2 ANQGSEA. V lost 6 bases and J lost 0, with 12 bases in between. The CDR3 length is 14 residues. The data were taken from a study of blood T cell repertoires in COVID-19. Overall study: Researchers got acute and convalescent COVID-19 samples from the United States, Italy and Spain. PBMCs, B-cell-depleted T cells, or T cells provided the cDNA or gDNA that made up the material.

As processed by the authors: Reference gene primer amplification yielded estimated nucleated cell counts. Sequencing used immunoSEQ multiplex PCR; TCRdb keeps in-frame clones, though not all of them. V, J and clone size derive from that table, while D and trimming were established from the DNA sequence. The sample has approximately 88,000 clones, around three quarters seen once; the top ten hold about half. The TCR sequence derives from a human donor in a cohort sampled during active COVID-19. Sequencing input: peripheral blood. The chain uses TRBV29-1 and TRBJ1-5; D is ambiguous. In nucleotides, the CDR3 is TGCAGCGTCCAACCGGGAAATAGCAATCAGCCCCAGCATTTT. Protein: CSVQPGNSNQPQHF.